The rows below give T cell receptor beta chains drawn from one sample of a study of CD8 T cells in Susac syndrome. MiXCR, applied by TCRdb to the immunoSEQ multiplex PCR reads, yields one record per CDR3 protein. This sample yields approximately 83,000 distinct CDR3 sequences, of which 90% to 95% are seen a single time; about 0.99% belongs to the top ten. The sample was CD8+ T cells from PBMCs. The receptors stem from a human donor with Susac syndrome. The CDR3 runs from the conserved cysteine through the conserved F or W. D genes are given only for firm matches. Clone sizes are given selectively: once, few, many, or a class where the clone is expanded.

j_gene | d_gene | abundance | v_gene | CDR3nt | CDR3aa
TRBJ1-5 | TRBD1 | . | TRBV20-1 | TGCAGTGCCGACACAGGGGTGCGGAATCAGCCCCAGCATTTT | CSADTGVRNQPQHF
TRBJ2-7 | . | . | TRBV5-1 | TGCGCCAGCAGCTTGAAGGTAGGGTTCTACGAGCAGTACTTC | CASSLKVGFYEQYF
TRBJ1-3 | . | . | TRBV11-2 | TGTGCCAGCAGCTACGACAGCTCTGGAAACACCATATATTTT | CASSYDSSGNTIYF
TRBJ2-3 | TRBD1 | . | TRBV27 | TGTGCCAGCAGTTTGACAGGGTTCTATCCCGATACGCAGTATTTT | CASSLTGFYPDTQYF
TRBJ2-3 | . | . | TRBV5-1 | TGCGCCAGCAGCTTCTTTGCGTCCACAGATACGCAGTATTTT | CASSFFASTDTQYF
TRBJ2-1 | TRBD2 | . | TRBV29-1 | TGCAGCGTTGTTGGGCGGGGGGGGAATGAGCAGTTCTTC | CSVVGRGGNEQFF
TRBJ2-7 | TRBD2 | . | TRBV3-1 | TGTGCCAGCAGCCAAGGGGCTAGCGGGAGTTACGAGCAGTACTTC | CASSQGASGSYEQYF
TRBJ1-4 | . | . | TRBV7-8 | TGTGCCAGCATGGGACTTAATGAAAAACTGTTTTTT | CASMGLNEKLFF
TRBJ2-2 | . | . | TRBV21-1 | TGTGCCAGCAGCACCTGGACAGACGCGAACACCGGGGAGCTGTTTTTT | CASSTWTDANTGELFF
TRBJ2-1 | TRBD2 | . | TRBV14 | TGTGCCAGCAGCCAAGATGAAAGGGCTAGCGGGAGAAATGAGCAGTTCTTC | CASSQDERASGRNEQFF
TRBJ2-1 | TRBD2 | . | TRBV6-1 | TGTGCCAGCAGTATCGCCGGGACTAGCGAGTTCGATGAGCAGTTCTTC | CASSIAGTSEFDEQFF
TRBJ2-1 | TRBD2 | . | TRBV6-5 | TGTGCCAGCAGACCGGGACTAGCGGGAGTAGAAGAGCAGTTCTTC | CASRPGLAGVEEQFF
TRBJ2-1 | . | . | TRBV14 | TGTGCCAGTTACGACGGGCCCAGCTCCTACAATGAGCAGTTCTTC | CASYDGPSSYNEQFF
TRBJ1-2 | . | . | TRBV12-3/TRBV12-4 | TGTGCCGCCGGGACGGAGTATGGCTACACCTTC | CAAGTEYGYTF
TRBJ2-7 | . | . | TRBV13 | TGTGCCAGCAGCCCAGGGGTCTCCTACGAGCAGTACTTC | CASSPGVSYEQYF
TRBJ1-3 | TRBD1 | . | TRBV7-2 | TGTGCCAGCAGCTCCGCAGGACAGGGGGCTGGAAACACCATATATTTT | CASSSAGQGAGNTIYF
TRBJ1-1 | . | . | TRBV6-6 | TGTGCCAGCAGTTATTTGAGCAACCTGAACACTGAAGCTTTCTTT | CASSYLSNLNTEAFF
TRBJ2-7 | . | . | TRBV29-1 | TGCAGCGTTTTGGACACCCTATCCTACGAGCAGTACTTC | CSVLDTLSYEQYF
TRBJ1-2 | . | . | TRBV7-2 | TGTGCCAGCAGCTTACCGGGGGGAGGAGGCAACTATGGCTACACCTTC | CASSLPGGGGNYGYTF
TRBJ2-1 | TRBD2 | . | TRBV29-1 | TGCAGCGTTGAGAGACGACTAGCGGTAGGTCCCGGACTGTACAATGAGCAGTTCTTC | CSVERRLAVGPGLYNEQFF
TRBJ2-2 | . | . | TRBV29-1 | TGCAGCGTTGCTGTGACCGGGGAGCTGTTTTTT | CSVAVTGELFF
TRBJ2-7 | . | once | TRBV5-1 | TGCGCCAGCACCGATAGCTTCGAGCAGTACTTC | CASTDSFEQYF
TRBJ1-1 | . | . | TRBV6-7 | TGTGCCAGCAGTTACTCGACTGTCAGAACAGAGAACACTGAAGCTTTCTTT | CASSYSTVRTENTEAFF
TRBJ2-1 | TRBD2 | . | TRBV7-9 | TGTGCCAGCAGCTTAGAAGGCGGGACTAGCGGTTACAATGAGCAGTTCTTC | CASSLEGGTSGYNEQFF
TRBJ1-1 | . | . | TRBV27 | TGTGCCGGCAGTTTAACACAGGGTTCCCACACTGAAGCTTTCTTT | CAGSLTQGSHTEAFF
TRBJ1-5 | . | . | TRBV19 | TGTGCCAGTAGTATAGTAAGGCAGATCAATCAGCCCCAGCATTTT | CASSIVRQINQPQHF
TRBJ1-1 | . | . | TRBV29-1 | TGCAGCGTCCCCCAAAACACTGAAGCTTTCTTT | CSVPQNTEAFF
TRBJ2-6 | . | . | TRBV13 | TGTGCCAGCAGGACACAGGGTATCCTGCTGTCTGGGGCCAACGTCCTGACTTTC | CASRTQGILLSGANVLTF
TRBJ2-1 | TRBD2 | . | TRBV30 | TGTGCCTGGAGTGGTGGGACTAGCGGGCGGGAGTATCAGTTCTTC | CAWSGGTSGREYQFF
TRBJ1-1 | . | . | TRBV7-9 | TGTGCCAGCAGCAACAGGGATACTGAAGCTTTCTTT | CASSNRDTEAFF
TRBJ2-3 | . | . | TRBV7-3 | TGTGCCAGCAGCCGCCTTGGGGGGGATACGCAGTATTTT | CASSRLGGDTQYF
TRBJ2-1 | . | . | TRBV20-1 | TGCAGTGCTAGAGATCCCCAGAGGGAGACGTACAATGAGCAGTTCTTC | CSARDPQRETYNEQFF
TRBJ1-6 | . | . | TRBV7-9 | TGTGCCAGCAGCTTACAACGCCAGGGGCACAATTCACCCCTCCACTTT | CASSLQRQGHNSPLHF
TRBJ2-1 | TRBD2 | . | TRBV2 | TGTGCCAGTCAGACTAGCGGTTACAATGAGCAGTTCTTC | CASQTSGYNEQFF
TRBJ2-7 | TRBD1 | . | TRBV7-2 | TGTGCCAGCAGCACCCCGGGACAGAGCTACGAGCAGTACTTC | CASSTPGQSYEQYF
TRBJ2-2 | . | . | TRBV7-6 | TGTGCCAGCAGCCAGGGACCAGTCGGGACCGGGGAGCTGTTTTTT | CASSQGPVGTGELFF
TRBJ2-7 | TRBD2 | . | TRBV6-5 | TGTGCCAGCAGTTACTCCTCGGGACTAGTTCTCGACGAGCAGTACTTC | CASSYSSGLVLDEQYF
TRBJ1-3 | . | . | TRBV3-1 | TGTGCCAGCAGCCAAGGAGTTGGAAACACCATATATTTT | CASSQGVGNTIYF
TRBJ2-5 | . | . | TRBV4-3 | TGCGCCAGCAGCCAAGATGACAGTCCCCGGGAGACCCAGTACTTC | CASSQDDSPRETQYF
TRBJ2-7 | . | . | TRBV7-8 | TGTGCCAGCAGCTTAGTGCCCAGTTATAGCTCCTACGAGCAGTACTTC | CASSLVPSYSSYEQYF